This T cell receptor (beta chain) came from a study of beta chain features in type 1 diabetes. General observations from the study: Shorter TCRB CDR3s, moderately but significantly so, marked every one of the four CD4+ subsets in Type 1 diabetes patients.

This clone came up a few times. What it binds is unknown. As every portion of the isolated RNA was reverse transcribed, the sequencing read expressed TCRB transcripts. Method: immunoSEQ multiplex PCR; TCRdb's copy keeps in-frame clones and lacks some. The sample lists about 170,000 clones, 7.5% to 8.5% occurring once. This CDR3 is built from 14 residues. CDR1 is SGHAT and CDR2 is FQNNGV in the germline V gene. Trimming took 7 bases from V and 3 from J; bases not matched to a gene: 7. Sorted CD4+ subsets: naive, central memory, regulatory, stem cell-like memory (CD45RO/CCR7/CD25/CD127/CD95/CD27 panel). V gene TRBV11-2 combines with J gene TRBJ1-2, with 8 bases fitting TRBD1. Sequencing was done on a sample of central memory CD4+ T cells from blood. The sequence derives from a man younger than 35 with type 1 diabetes. The CDR3 loop reads CASNFMGQDYGYTF. In DNA, the CDR3 is TGTGCCAGCAATTTCATGGGACAGGACTATGGCTACACCTTC.